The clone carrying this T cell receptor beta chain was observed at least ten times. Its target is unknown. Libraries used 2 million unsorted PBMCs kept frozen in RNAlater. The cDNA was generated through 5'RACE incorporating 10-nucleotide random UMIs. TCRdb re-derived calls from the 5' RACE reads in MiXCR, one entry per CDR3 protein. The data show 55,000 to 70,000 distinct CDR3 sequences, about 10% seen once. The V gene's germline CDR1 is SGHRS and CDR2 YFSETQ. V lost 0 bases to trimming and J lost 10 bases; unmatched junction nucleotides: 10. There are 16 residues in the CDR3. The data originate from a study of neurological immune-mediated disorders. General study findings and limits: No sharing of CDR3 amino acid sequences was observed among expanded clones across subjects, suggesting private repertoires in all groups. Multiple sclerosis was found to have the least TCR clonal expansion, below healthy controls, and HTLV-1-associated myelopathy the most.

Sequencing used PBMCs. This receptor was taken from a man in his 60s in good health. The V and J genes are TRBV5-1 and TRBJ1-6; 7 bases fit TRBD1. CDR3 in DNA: TGCGCCAGCAGCTTGGCCGGGACAGCCACAATCTCACCCCTCCACTTT. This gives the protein CASSLAGTATISPLHF.